The clone carrying this TCR beta chain has just a few counts. What it recognizes is unknown. Germline lookup yields CDR1 ENHRY and CDR2 SYGVKD. CDR3 length: 11 residues. Trimming took 10 bases from V and 3 from J, leaving 10 bases between them. Each CDR3 protein is one row after TCRdb ran MiXCR on the 5' RACE reads. The data hold 650,000 to 750,000 distinct CDR3 sequences, with about 20% observed a single time. The sample is drawn from a study of identical twins. Study-wide results and limits: For out-of-frame beta sequences, excess twin sharing was weaker.

In addition, the sample was reused for a study of T cells expressing NK-cell markers.

The rearrangement links TRBV10-3 to TRBJ2-7; D not resolved. The TCR originated in a woman aged 18-29 years in good health. Input material: PBMCs. In DNA form, the CDR3 reads TGTGCCACCAAGACGGGCTACGAGCAGTACTTC. Amino acid sequence: CATKTGYEQYF.